Sequencing of this T cell receptor (beta chain) was carried out in a study of siplizumab effects on memory and regulatory T cells. Germline loops: CDR1 SGHRS, CDR2 YFSETQ. The CDR3 has 16 residues. J gave up 1 base and V 4 bases, and 10 bases lay outside the gene matches. Clones were read by immunoSEQ multiplex PCR, and TCRdb kept only the in-frame ones, dropping some. The sample gives some 100,000 clones, around 90% of which show up once; about 2.6% is in the top ten. The sequence derives from a human donor in good health. Some clones in this sample may be carry-over from other donors' samples. Sequencing was performed on CD4+ T cells sorted from blood. The chain couples TRBV5-1 to TRBJ1-1; TRBD1 aligns across 7 bases. The CDR3: CASSLRQGGGNTEAFF. In DNA, the CDR3 is TGCGCCAGCAGCCTTAGACAGGGCGGGGGGAACACTGAAGCTTTCTTT.